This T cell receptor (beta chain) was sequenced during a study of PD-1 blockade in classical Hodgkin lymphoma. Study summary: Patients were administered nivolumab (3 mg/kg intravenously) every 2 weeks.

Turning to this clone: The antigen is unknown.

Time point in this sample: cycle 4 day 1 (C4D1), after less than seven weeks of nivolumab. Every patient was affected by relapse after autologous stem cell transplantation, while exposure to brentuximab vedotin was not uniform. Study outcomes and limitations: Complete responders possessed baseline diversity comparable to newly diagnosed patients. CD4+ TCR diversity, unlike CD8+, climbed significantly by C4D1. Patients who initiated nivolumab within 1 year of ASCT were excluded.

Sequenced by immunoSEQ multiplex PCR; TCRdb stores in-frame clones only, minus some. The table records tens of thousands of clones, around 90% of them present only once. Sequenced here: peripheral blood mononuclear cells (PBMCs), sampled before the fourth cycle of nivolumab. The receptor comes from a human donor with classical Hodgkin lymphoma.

The CDR3 nucleotides read TGCGCCAGCACGGGGGGCCGGGGGAATTCACCCCTCCACTTT. The encoded protein is CASTGGRGNSPLHF. The V gene is TRBV5-1, the J gene TRBJ1-6; maybe TRBD1 (6 bases). V dropped 6 bases and J dropped 7 bases, with 14 bases sitting between them. The V gene's germline CDR1 is SGHRS and CDR2 YFSETQ. The CDR3 loop spans 14 amino acids. The entire variable domain, with the rest obtained from reference TRBV5-1 and TRBJ1-6, is as follows: KAGVTQTPRYLIKTRGQQVTLSCSPISGHRSVSWYQQTPGQGLQFLFEYFSETQRNKGNFPGRFSGRQFSNSRSEMNVSTLELGDSALYLCASTGGRGNSPLHFGNGTRLTVT.